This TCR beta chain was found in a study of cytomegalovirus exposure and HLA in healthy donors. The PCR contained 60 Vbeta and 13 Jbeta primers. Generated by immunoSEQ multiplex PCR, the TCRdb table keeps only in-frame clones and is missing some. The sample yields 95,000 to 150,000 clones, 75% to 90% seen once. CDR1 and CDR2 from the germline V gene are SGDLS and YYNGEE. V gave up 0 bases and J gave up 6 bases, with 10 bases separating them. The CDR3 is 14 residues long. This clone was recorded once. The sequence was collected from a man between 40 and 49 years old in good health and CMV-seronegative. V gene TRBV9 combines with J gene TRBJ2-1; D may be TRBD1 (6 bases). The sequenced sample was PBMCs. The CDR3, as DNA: TGTGCCAGCAGCGTAGAGGGGGTGATCAATGAGCAGTTCTTC. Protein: CASSVEGVINEQFF.